This TCR beta chain was sequenced during a study of blood T cell repertoires in COVID-19. This CDR3 is built from 13 residues. V lost 3 bases and J 2 bases, leaving 6 bases between the germline ends. Germline V gene sequence: CDR1 LNHDA, CDR2 SQIVND (reference sequence). Method: immunoSEQ multiplex PCR; TCRdb's copy keeps in-frame clones and lacks some. The sample has approximately 260,000 clones, 80% to 90% seen once. The sequence derives from a woman between 70 and 85 years old with COVID-19, enrolled during active disease. Input material: peripheral blood. The V and J genes are TRBV19 and TRBJ2-3, with D uncertain. For the CDR3, the DNA is TGTGCCAGTAGTATGGTAGTCACAGATACGCAGTATTTT. It specifies CASSMVVTDTQYF.